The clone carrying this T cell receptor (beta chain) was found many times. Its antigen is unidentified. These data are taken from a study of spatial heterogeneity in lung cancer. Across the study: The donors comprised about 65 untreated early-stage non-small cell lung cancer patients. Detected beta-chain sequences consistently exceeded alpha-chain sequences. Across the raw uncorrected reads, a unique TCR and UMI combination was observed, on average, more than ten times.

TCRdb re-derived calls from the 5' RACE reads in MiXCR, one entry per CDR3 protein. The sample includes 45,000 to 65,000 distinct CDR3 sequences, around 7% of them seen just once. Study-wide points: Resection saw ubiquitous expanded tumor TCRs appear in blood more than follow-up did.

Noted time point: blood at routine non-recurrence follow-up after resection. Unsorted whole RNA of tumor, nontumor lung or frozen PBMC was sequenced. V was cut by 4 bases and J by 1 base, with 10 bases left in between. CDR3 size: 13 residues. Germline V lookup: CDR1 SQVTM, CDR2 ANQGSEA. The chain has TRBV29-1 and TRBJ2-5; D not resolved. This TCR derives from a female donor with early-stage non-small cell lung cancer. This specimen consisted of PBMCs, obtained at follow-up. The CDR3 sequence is CSVVKALQETQYF. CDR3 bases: TGCAGCGTTGTGAAGGCCCTCCAAGAGACCCAGTACTTC.